The rows below give T cell receptor beta chains drawn from one sample of a study of tumor and adjacent non-tumor tissue in lung cancer. TCRdb itself ran the multiplex PCR reads through MiXCR, one entry per CDR3 protein. This sample yields approximately 44,000 distinct CDR3 sequences, of which about three fifths are seen a single time; roughly 42% belongs to the top ten. Source material: distant non-tumor lung tissue. The receptors here all came from a man aged 50 or older with non-small cell lung cancer. CDR3s include the opening cysteine and the closing phenylalanine or tryptophan. A D gene is named only where the DNA matches it firmly. Only some rows state a clone size, as once, few, many or a class for expanded clones.

cdr3_aa,cdr3_nt,j_call,d_call,clone_size,v_call
CSASRASGSTDTQNF,TGCAGTGCTAGCCGCGCTAGCGGGAGTACAGATACGCAGAATTTT,TRBJ2-3,TRBD2,NA,TRBV20-1
CASSEWGRDEQFF,TGCGCCAGCAGTGAGTGGGGCCGGGATGAGCAGTTTTTC,TRBJ2-1,NA,NA,TRBV10-1
CASNLMGGNTGELFF,TGTGCCAGCAACTTAATGGGCGGGAACACAGGGGAGCTGTTTTTT,TRBJ2-2,NA,NA,TRBV11-2
CNVRGSAYEQYF,TGTAACGTTCGAGGGAGTGCCTATGAGCAGTACTTC,TRBJ2-7,NA,NA,TRBV29-1
CAISLGTGEVFF,TGTGCCATCAGTTTAGGTACCGGGGAGGTGTTTTTT,TRBJ2-2,NA,NA,TRBV12-3/TRBV12-4
CASSLEGGHQPQHF,TGCGCCAGCAGCTTGGAGGGGGGGCATCAGCCCCAGCATTTT,TRBJ1-5,NA,few,TRBV5-1
CSSSPNSASGSTDTQYF,TGTTCCAGCAGCCCCAATTCGGCTAGCGGTAGCACAGATACGCAGTATTTT,TRBJ2-3,TRBD2,once,TRBV4-1
CAISVPGGNTGELFF,TGTGCCATCAGTGTCCCGGGAGGGAACACCGGGGAGCTGTTTTTT,TRBJ2-2,TRBD2,NA,TRBV24-1
CASSLSGLSDQYF,TGCGCCAGCAGCTTATCGGGACTCTCGGATCAATACTTC,TRBJ2-7,NA,NA,TRBV11-1
CASSLWSWEGNQETQYF,TGTGCCAGCAGCTTATGGTCATGGGAGGGAAATCAAGAGACCCAGTACTTC,TRBJ2-5,TRBD2,NA,TRBV7-9
CASIAAAGGGGELFF,TGTGCCAGCATCGCTGCGGCGGGGGGGGGAGGGGAGCTGTTTTTT,TRBJ2-2,TRBD2,many,TRBV6-5
CTSSPGTSGLGVETQYF,TGCACCAGCAGCCCTGGGACTAGCGGGCTGGGCGTAGAGACCCAGTACTTC,TRBJ2-5,TRBD2,NA,TRBV5-1
CACNESTLSDQPQHF,TGCGCCTGCAATGAGTCGACTCTTAGCGATCAGCCCCAGCATTTT,TRBJ1-5,NA,NA,TRBV10-2
CASSLRHTEAFF,TGTGCCAGCAGCCTACGCCACACTGAAGCTTTCTTT,TRBJ1-1,NA,many,TRBV5-6
CASIPALGGSTEAFF,TGTGCCAGCATCCCGGCGTTGGGGGGGAGCACTGAAGCTTTCTTT,TRBJ1-1,NA,once,TRBV11-2
CASSFRFDEQYF,TGTGCCAGCAGCTTTCGTTTCGACGAGCAGTACTTC,TRBJ2-7,NA,many,TRBV5-5
CASSLTSLHEQFF,TGTGCCAGCAGCTTAACTTCCCTTCATGAGCAGTTCTTC,TRBJ2-1,NA,NA,TRBV11-1
CSDRDRAGGSTEAFF,TGCAGTGATAGAGATCGCGCGGGGGGGAGTACTGAAGCTTTCTTT,TRBJ1-1,NA,NA,TRBV20-1
CASSKDRQETQYF,TGTGCCAGTAGCAAGGACAGACAAGAGACCCAGTACTTC,TRBJ2-5,NA,few,TRBV11-2
CASSLDSAGKNIQYF,TGCGCCAGCAGCTTAGATAGCGCGGGCAAAAACATTCAGTACTTC,TRBJ2-4,NA,NA,TRBV5-1
CSILRNTEAFF,TGCAGCATTTTAAGGAACACTGAAGCTTTCTTT,TRBJ1-1,NA,NA,TRBV29-1
CASRGWGATNEKLFF,TGCGCCAGCAGGGGATGGGGGGCAACTAATGAAAAACTGTTTTTT,TRBJ1-4,NA,many,TRBV5-1